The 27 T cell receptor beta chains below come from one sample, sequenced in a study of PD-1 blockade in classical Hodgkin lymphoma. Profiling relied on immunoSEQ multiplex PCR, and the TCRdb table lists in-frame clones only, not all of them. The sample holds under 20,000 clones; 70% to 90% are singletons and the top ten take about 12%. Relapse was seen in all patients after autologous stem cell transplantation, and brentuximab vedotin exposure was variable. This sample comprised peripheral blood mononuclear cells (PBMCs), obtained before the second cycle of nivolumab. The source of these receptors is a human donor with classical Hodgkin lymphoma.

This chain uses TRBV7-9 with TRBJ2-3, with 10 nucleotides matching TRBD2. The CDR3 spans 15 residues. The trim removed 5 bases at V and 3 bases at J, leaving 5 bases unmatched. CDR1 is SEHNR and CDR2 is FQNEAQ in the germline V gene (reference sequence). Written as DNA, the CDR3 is TGTGCCAGCAGCCTTAGCGGGGGGTCAACAGATACGCAGTATTTT. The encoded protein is CASSLSGGSTDTQYF.

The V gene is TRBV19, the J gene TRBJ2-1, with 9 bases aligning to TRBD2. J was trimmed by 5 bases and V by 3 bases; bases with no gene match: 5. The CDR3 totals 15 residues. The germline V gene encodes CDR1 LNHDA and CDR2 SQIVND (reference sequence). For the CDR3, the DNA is TGTGCCAGTAGTATCGAGCGGGGGGCCGACAATGAGCAGTTCTTC. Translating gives CASSIERGADNEQFF.

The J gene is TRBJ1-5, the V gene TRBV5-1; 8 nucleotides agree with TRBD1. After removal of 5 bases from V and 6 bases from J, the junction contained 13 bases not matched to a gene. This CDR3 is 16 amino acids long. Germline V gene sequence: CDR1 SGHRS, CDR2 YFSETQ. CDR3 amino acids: CASSLGTGAGGQPQHF. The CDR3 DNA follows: TGCGCCAGCAGTCTCGGGACAGGAGCCGGGGGTCAGCCCCAGCATTTT.

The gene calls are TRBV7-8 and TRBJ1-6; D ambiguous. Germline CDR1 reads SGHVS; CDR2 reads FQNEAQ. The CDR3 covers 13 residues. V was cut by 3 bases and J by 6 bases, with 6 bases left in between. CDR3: CASSLALNSPLHF. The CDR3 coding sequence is TGTGCCAGCAGCTTGGCACTTAATTCACCCCTCCACTTT.

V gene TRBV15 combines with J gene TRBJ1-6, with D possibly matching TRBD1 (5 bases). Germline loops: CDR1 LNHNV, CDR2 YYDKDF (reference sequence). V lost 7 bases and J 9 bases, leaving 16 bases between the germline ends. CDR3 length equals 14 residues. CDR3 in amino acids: CATTRGGFGSPLHF. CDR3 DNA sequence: TGTGCCACCACCCGGGGGGGTTTCGGTTCACCCCTCCACTTT.

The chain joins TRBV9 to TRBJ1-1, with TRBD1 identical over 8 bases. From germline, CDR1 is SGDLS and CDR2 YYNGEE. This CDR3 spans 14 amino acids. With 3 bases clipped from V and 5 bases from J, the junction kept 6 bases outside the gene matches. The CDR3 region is CASSATGAGTEAFF. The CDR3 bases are TGTGCCAGCAGCGCGACAGGGGCCGGGACTGAAGCTTTCTTT.

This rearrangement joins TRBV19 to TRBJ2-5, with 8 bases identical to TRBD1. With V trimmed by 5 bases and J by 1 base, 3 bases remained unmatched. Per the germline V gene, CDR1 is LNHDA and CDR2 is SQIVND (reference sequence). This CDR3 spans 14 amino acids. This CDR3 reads CASSLTGAQETQYF. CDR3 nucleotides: TGTGCCAGTAGTCTGACAGGGGCCCAAGAGACCCAGTACTTC.

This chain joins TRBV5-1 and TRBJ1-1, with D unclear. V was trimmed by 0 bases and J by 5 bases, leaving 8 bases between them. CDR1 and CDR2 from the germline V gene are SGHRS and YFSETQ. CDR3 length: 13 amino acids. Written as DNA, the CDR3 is TGCGCCAGCAGCTTGGATGCGGGAACTGAAGCTTTCTTT. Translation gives CASSLDAGTEAFF.

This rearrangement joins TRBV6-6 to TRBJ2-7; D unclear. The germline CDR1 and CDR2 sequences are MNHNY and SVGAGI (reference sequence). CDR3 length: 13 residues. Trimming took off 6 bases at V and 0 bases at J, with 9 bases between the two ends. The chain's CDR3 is CASSKQSSYEQYF. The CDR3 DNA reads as TGTGCCAGCAGCAAACAATCCTCCTACGAGCAGTACTTC.

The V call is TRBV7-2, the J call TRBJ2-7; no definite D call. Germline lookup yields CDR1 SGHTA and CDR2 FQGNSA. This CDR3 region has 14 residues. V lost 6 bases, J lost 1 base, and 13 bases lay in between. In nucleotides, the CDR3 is TGTGCCAGCAGTCCCGGCAGCAGGTCCTACGAGCAGTACTTC. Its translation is CASSPGSRSYEQYF. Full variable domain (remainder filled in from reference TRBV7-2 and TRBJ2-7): GAGVSQSPSNKVTEKGKDVELRCDPISGHTALYWYRQSLGQGLEFLIYFQGNSAPDKSGLPSDRFSAERTGGSVSTLTIQRTQQEDSAVYLCASSPGSRSYEQYFGPGTRLTVT.

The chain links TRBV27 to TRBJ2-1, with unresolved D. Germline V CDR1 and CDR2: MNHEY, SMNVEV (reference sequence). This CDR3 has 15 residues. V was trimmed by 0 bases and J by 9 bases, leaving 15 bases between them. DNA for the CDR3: TGTGCCAGCAGTTTATCCATTCCCAGGCTTGGTGAGCAGTTCTTC. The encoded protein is CASSLSIPRLGEQFF.

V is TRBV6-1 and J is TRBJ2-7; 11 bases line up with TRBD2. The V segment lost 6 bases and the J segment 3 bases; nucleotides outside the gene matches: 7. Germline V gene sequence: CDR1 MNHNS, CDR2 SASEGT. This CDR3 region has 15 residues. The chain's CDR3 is CASSDLTSGNYEQYF. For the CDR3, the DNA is TGTGCCAGCAGCGATTTGACTAGCGGGAACTACGAGCAGTACTTC.

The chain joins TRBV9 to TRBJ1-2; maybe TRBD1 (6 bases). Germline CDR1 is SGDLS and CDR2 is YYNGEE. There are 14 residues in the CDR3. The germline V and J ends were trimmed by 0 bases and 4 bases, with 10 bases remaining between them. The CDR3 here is CASSVGTVTYGYTF. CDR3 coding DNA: TGTGCCAGCAGCGTAGGGACAGTAACCTATGGCTACACCTTC.

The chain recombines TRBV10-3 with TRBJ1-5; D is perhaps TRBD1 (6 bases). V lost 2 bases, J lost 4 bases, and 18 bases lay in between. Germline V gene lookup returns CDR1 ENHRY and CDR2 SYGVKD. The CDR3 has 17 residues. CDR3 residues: CAISERVGTYKNQPQHF. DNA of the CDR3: TGTGCCATCAGTGAGCGGGTTGGGACATATAAAAATCAGCCCCAGCATTTT.

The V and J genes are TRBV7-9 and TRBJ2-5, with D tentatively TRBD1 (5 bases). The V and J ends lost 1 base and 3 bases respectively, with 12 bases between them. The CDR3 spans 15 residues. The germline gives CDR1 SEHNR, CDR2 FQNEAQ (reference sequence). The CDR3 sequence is CASSLGTHPEETQYF. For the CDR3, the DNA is TGTGCCAGCAGCTTAGGGACACATCCCGAAGAGACCCAGTACTTC.

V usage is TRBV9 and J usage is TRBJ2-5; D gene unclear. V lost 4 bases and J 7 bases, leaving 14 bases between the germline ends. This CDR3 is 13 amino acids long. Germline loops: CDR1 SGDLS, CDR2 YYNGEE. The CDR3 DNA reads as TGTGCCAGCAGCCCCGAGACACCGGGGACCCAGTACTTC. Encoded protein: CASSPETPGTQYF.

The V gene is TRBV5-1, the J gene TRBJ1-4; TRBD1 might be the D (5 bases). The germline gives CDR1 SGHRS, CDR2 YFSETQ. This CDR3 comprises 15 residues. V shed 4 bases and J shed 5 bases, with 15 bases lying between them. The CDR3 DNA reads TGCGCCAGCAGCGTAGCCGGGACGCAGAATGAAAAACTGTTTTTT. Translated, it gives CASSVAGTQNEKLFF.

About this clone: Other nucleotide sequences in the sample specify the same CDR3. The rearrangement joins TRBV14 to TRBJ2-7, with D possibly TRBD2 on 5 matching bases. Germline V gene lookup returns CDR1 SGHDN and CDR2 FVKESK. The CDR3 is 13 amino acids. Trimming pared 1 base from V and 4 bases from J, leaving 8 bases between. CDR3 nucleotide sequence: TGTGCCAGCAGCCAAGTTCGGGGTTACGAGCAGTACTTC. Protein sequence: CASSQVRGYEQYF.

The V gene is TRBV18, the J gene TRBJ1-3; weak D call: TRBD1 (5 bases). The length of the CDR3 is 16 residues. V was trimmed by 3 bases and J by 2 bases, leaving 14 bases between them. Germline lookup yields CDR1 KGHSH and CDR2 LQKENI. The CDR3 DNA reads TGTGCCAGCTCACCCAGTTGGGGGGACGCTGGAAACACCATATATTTT. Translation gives CASSPSWGDAGNTIYF.

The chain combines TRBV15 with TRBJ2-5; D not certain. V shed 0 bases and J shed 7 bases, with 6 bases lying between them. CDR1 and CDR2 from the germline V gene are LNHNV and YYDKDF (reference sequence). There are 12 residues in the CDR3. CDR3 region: CATSRDIGTQYF. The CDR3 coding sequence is TGTGCCACCAGCAGAGATATCGGGACCCAGTACTTC.

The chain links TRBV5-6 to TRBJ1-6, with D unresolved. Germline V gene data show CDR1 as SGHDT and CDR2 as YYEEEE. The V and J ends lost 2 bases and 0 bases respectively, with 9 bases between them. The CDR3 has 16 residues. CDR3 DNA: TGTGCCAGCAGCTTACGTGTAAGCTCCTATAATTCACCCCTCCACTTT. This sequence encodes CASSLRVSSYNSPLHF.

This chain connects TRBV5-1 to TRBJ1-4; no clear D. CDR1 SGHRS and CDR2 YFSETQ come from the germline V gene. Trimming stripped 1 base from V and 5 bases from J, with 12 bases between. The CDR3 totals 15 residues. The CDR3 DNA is TGCGCCAGCAGCTTGCTGGCCACGGGGAATGAAAAACTGTTTTTT. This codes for CASSLLATGNEKLFF.

CDR3: CASSRDNRGLTEAFF. CDR3 DNA: TGCGCCAGCAGCCGGGACAACAGGGGGCTCACTGAAGCTTTCTTT. V and J are TRBV4-3 and TRBJ1-1, with 9 bases lining up with TRBD1. The germline gives CDR1 LGHNA, CDR2 YSLEER. This CDR3 contains 15 residues. J gave up 4 bases and V 4 bases, and 7 bases lay outside the gene matches.

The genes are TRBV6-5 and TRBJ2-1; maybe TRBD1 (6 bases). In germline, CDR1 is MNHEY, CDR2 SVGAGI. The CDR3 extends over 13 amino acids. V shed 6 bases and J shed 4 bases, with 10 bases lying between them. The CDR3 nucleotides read TGTGCCAGCAGGTGGGGGCCTTACAATGAGCAGTTCTTC. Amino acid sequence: CASRWGPYNEQFF.

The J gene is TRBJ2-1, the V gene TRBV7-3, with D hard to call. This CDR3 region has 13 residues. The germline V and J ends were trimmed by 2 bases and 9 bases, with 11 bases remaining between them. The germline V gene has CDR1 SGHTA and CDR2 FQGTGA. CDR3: CASSLGVDAEQFF. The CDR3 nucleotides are TGTGCCAGCAGCTTAGGAGTGGATGCTGAGCAGTTCTTC.

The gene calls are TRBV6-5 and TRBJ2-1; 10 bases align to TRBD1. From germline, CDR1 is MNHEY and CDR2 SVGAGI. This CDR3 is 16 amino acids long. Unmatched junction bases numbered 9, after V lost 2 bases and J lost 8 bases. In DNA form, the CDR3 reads TGTGCCAGCAGTTACACCGGGACAGGGGTAGGCTATGAGCAGTTCTTC. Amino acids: CASSYTGTGVGYEQFF.

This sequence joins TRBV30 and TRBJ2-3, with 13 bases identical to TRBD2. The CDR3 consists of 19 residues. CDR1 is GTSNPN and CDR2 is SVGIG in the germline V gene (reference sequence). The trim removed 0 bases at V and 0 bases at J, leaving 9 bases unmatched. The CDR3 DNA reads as TGTGCCTGGAGTGTACTAAGACTAGCGGGGGGTTCTAGCACAGATACGCAGTATTTT. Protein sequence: CAWSVLRLAGGSSTDTQYF.